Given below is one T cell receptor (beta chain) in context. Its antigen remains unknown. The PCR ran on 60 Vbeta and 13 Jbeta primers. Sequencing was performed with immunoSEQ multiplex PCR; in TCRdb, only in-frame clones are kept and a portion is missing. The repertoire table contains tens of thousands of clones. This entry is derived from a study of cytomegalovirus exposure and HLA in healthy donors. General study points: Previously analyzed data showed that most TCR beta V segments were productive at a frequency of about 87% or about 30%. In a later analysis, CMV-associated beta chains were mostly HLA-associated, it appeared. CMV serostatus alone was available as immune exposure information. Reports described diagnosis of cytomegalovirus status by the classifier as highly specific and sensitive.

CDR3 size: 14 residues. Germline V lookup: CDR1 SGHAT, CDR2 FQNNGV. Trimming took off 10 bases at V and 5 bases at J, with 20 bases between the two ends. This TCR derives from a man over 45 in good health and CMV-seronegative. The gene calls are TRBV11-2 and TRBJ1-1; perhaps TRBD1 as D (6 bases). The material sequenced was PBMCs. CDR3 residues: CAINPGVGATEAFF. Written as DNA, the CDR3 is TGTGCCATCAACCCCGGGGTGGGGGCTACTGAAGCTTTCTTT. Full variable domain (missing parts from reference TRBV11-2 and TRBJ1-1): EAGVAQSPRYKIIEKRQSVAFWCNPISGHATLYWYQQILGQGPKLLIQFQNNGVVDDSQLPKDRFSAERLKGVDSTLKIQPAKLEDSAVYLCAINPGVGATEAFFGQGTRLTVV.